The table lists the clone carrying this T cell receptor (beta chain) with a count of one. The data were taken from a study of blood T cell repertoires in COVID-19. Study overall: Spain, Italy and the United States supplied samples that represented acute and convalescent COVID-19. Sources were T cells, B-cell-depleted T cells, or PBMCs; the material itself was cDNA or gDNA.

Germline V CDR1 and CDR2: KGHSH, LQKENI. The CDR3 is made up of 17 amino acids. Trimming took 4 bases from V and 0 from J, leaving 18 bases between them. Source study methods: It was from reference gene primer amplification that nucleated cell counts were estimated. Libraries were prepared by immunoSEQ multiplex PCR; TCRdb keeps only in-frame clonotypes and omits some of them. V and J calls and clone size are copied from that table; D and trimming were computed from the DNA. The sample contains more than 150,000 clones, around 82% of which appear only once. The specimen was peripheral blood. This sequence joins TRBV18 and TRBJ1-1; D may be TRBD1 (5 bases). The receptor's source is a woman of 80 years or more with acute or convalescent COVID-19. CDR3: CASSLLRRGTVNTEAFF. The CDR3 region has the DNA TGTGCCAGCTCACTTCTACGCAGAGGGACTGTGAACACTGAAGCTTTCTTT.